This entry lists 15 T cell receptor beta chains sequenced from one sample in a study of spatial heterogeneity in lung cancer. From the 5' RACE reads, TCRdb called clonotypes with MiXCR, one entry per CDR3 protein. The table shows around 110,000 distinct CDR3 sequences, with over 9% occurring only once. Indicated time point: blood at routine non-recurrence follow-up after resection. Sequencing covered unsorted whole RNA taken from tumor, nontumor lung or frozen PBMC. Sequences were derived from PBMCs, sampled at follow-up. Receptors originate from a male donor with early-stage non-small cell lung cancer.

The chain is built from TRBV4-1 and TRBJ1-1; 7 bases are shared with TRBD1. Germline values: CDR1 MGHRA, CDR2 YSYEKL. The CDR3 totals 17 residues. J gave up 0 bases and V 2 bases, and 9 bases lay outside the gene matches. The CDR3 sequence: CASSQLGGQRMNTEAFF. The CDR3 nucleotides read TGCGCCAGCAGCCAACTAGGGGGACAGCGGATGAACACTGAAGCTTTCTTT.

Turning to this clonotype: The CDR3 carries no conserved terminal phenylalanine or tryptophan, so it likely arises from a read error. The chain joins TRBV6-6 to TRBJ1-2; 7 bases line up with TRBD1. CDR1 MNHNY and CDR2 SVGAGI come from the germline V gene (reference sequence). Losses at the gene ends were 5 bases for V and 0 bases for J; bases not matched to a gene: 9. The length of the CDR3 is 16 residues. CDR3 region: CASSIGTARANYGYTS. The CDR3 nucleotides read TGTGCCAGCAGTATTGGGACAGCTCGAGCTAACTATGGCTACACCTCC.

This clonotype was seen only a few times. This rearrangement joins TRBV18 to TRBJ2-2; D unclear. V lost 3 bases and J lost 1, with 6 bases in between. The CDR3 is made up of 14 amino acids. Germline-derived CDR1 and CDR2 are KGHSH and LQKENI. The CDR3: CASSPSGNTGELFF. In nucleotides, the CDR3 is TGTGCCAGCTCACCTTCCGGGAACACCGGGGAGCTGTTTTTT.

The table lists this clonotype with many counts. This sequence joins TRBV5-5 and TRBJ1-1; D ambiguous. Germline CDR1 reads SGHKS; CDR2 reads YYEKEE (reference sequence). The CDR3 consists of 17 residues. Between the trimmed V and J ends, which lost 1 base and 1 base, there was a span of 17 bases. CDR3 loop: CASSLSMVSFKNTEAFF. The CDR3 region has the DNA TGTGCCAGCAGCTTGTCTATGGTGTCCTTCAAGAACACTGAAGCTTTCTTT. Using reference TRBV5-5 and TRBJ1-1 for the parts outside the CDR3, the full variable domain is DAGVTQSPTHLIKTRGQQVTLRCSPISGHKSVSWYQQVLGQGPQFIFQYYEKEERGRGNFPDRFSARQFPNYSSELNVNALLLGDSALYLCASSLSMVSFKNTEAFFGQGTRLTVV.

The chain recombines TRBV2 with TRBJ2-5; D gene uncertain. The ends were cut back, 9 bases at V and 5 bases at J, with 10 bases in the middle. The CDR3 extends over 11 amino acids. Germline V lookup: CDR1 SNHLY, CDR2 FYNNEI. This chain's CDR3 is CARRFRETQYF. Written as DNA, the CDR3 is TGTGCCAGGAGGTTCCGCGAGACCCAGTACTTC.

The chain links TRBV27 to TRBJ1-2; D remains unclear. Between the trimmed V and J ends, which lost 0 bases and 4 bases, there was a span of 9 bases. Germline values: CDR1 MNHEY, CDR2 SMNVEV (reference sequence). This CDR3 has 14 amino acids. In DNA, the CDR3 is TGTGCCAGCAGTTTATCGTCAGCGTTCTATGGCTACACCTTC. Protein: CASSLSSAFYGYTF.

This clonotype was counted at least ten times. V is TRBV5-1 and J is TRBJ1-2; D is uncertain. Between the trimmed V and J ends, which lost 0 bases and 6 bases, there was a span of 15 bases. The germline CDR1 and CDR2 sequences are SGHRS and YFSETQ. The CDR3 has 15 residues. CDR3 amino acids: CASSLDRISSDGYTF. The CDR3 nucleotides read TGCGCCAGCAGCTTGGACAGAATCTCTTCGGATGGCTACACCTTC.

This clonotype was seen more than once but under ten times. As DNA, the CDR3 is TGCAGTGCTAGCCCCTTCCCCCAGAATAGAGGCGAGCAGTACTTC. Residues: CSASPFPQNRGEQYF. The V gene is TRBV20-1, the J gene TRBJ2-7, with no clear D. The germline V and J ends were trimmed by 3 bases and 6 bases, with 21 bases remaining between them. Germline CDR1 DFQATT, CDR2 SNEGSKA (reference sequence). The CDR3 is 15 amino acids.

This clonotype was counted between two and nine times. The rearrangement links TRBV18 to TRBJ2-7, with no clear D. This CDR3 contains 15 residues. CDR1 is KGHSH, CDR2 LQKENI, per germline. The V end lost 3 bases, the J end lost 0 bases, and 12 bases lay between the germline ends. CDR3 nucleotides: TGTGCCAGCTCACCGGGTTGGCAGTCCTCCTACGAGCAGTACTTC. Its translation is CASSPGWQSSYEQYF.

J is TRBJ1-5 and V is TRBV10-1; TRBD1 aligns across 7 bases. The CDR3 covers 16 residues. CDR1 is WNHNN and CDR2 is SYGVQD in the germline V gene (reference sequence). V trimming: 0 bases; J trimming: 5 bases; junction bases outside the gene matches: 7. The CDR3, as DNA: TGCGCCAGCAGTGAGTCCAGGGGGGCCAGGGATCAGCCCCAGCATTTT. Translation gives CASSESRGARDQPQHF.

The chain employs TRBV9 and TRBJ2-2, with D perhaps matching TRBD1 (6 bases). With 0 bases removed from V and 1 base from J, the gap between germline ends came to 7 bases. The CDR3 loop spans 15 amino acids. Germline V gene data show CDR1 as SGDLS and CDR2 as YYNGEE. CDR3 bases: TGTGCCAGCAGCGTAGGGGGACAGAACACCGGGGAGCTGTTTTTT. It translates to CASSVGGQNTGELFF.

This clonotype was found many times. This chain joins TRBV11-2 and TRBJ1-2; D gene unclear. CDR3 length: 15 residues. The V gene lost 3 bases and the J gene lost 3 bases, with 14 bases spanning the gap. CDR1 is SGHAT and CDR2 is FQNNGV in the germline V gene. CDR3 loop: CASSFPTQRDYGYTF. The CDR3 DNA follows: TGTGCCAGCAGCTTTCCGACACAGCGCGACTATGGCTACACCTTC. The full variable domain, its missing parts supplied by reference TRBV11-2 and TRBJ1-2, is EAGVAQSPRYKIIEKRQSVAFWCNPISGHATLYWYQQILGQGPKLLIQFQNNGVVDDSQLPKDRFSAERLKGVDSTLKIQPAKLEDSAVYLCASSFPTQRDYGYTFGSGTRLTVV.

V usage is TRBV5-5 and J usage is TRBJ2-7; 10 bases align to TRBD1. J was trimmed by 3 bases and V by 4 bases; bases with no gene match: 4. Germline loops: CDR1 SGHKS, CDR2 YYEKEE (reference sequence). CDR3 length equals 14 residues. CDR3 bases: TGTGCCAGCAGCCCGGGACAGGGGTTCTACGAGCAGTACTTC. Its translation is CASSPGQGFYEQYF.

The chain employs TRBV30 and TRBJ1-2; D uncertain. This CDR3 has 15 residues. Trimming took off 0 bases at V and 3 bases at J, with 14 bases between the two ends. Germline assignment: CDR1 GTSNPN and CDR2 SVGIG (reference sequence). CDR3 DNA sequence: TGTGCCTGGAGTGTATCCTCACGTTCGGACTATGGCTACACCTTC. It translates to CAWSVSSRSDYGYTF.

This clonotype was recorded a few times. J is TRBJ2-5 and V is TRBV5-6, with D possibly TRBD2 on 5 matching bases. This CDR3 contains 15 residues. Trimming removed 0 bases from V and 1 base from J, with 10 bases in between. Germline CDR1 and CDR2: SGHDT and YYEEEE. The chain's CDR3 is CASSLAGLAQETQYF. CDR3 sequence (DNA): TGTGCCAGCAGCTTGGCCGGTCTAGCCCAAGAGACCCAGTACTTC.